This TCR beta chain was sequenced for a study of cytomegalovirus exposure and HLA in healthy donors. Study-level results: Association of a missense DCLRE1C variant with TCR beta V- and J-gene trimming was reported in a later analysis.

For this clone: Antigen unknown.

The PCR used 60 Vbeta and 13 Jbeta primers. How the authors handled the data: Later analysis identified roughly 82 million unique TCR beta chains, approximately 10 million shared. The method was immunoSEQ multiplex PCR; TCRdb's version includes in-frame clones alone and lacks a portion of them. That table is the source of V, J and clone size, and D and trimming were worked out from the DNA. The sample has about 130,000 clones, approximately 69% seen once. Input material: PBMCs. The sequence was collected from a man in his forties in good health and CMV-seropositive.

CDR3 loop: CASSAVTGRNSPLHF. The CDR3 bases are TGCGCCAGCAGCGCGGTCACAGGGCGGAATTCACCCCTCCACTTT. This chain uses TRBV5-1 with TRBJ1-6; the D gene is possibly TRBD1 (6 bases). The V gene's germline CDR1 is SGHRS and CDR2 YFSETQ. The CDR3 loop spans 15 amino acids. V was shortened by 4 bases and J by 7 bases, with 15 bases between the two germline ends.